This T cell receptor (beta chain) was captured by sequencing in a study of control samples from healthy donors and cancer patients. This clone is a singleton in its sample. Produced via immunoSEQ multiplex PCR; TCRdb's table is partial and in-frame only. The table records roughly 150,000 clones, 80% to 95% of them present only once. The CDR3 is made up of 11 amino acids. V dropped 3 bases and J dropped 4 bases, with 3 bases sitting between them. Looked up from germline, CDR1 is SGHVS and CDR2 is FQNEAQ. The chain employs TRBV7-8 and TRBJ2-5; no definite D call. The TCR sequence derives from a man in his late teens or twenties in good health. Sequencing used blood. As DNA, the CDR3 is TGTGCCAGCAGCTTCACAGAGACCCAGTACTTC. Translating gives CASSFTETQYF.